This note documents a single TCR beta chain sequence. This sample stems from a study of blood T cell repertoires in COVID-19. Per the germline V gene, CDR1 is LGHNA and CDR2 is YNFKEQ. Trimming took 0 bases from V and 6 from J, leaving 8 bases between them. This CDR3 has 14 residues. TCRdb's copy holds only in-frame clones and misses some; the assay was immunoSEQ multiplex PCR. This table holds around 160,000 clones, 80% to 85% found once. V is TRBV4-2 and J is TRBJ1-4; D is possibly TRBD1 (5 bases). This TCR was recovered from a woman between 50 and 59 years old who had been exposed to COVID-19. Sequencing was performed on PBMCs or T cells enriched from blood (not recorded which). DNA for the CDR3: TGTGCCAGCAGCCAAGAGTGGGGGGATGAAAAACTGTTTTTT. This encodes CASSQEWGDEKLFF.